This T cell receptor beta chain was captured in a study of blood T cell repertoires in COVID-19. Overall study: The cDNA or gDNA used as material had been derived from T cells, B-cell-depleted T cells, or PBMCs.

This CDR3 has 18 residues. Trimming left V 3 bases short and J 0 bases short, with 19 bases between. Study processing details: For nucleated cells, counts were estimated from reference gene primer amplification. Produced via immunoSEQ multiplex PCR; TCRdb's table is partial and in-frame only. V and J calls and clone size come straight from that table; D and trimming were deduced from the DNA. Of about 180,000 clones in the sample, approximately 83% were seen once. Sequences were obtained from peripheral blood. The sequence was obtained from a man in his sixties with acute or convalescent COVID-19. The chain recombines TRBV5-3 with TRBJ2-1; possibly TRBD2 for D (5 bases). TRBV5-3 is identified as an open reading frame with a role that is uncertain. CDR3 DNA: TGTGCCAGAAGCTATGAGAAAGAGCGGATTAGCTCCTACAATGAGCAGTTCTTC. Amino acid sequence: CARSYEKERISSYNEQFF.